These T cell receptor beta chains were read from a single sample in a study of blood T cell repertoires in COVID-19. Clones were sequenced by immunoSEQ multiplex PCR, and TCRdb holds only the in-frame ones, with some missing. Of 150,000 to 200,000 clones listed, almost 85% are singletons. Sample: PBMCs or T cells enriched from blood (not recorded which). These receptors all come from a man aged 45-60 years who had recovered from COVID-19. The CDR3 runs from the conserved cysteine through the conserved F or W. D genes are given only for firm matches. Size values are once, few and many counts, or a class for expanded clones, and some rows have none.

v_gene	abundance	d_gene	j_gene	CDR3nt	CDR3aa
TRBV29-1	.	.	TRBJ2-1	TGCAGCGTTGATCCCACCCTCGGCAATGAGCAGTTCTTC	CSVDPTLGNEQFF
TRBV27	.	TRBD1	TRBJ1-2	TGTGCCAGCAGAGAGGGGGCGCTTCTCTCTGGCTACACCTTC	CASREGALLSGYTF
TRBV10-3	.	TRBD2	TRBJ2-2	TGTGCCACCCGTAGCGGGACCAACACCGGGGAGCTGTTTTTT	CATRSGTNTGELFF
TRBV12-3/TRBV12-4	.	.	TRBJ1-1	TGTGCCAGCAAAAATCAGGGAGGAAAAGCTTTCTTT	CASKNQGGKAFF
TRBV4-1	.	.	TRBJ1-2	TGCGCCAGCAGCCAAGAATGGAACAGGGCTTATGGCTACACCTTC	CASSQEWNRAYGYTF
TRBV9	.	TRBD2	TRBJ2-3	TGTGCCAGCAGCGTAGGGGTCAGGGGACTAGCGGGAGTGGGAGATACGCAGTATTTT	CASSVGVRGLAGVGDTQYF
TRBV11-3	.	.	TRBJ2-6	TGTGCCAGCAGCTTAACTCCAGGTCCTGGGGCCAACGTCCTGACTTTC	CASSLTPGPGANVLTF
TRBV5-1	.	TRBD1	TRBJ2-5	TGCGCCAGCAGCCCAGGACAGGGGGAGACCCAGTACTTC	CASSPGQGETQYF
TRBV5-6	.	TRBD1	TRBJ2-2	TGTGCCAGCAGCTTCTCGACAGGGCCCTCCGCGAACACCGGGGAGCTGTTTTTT	CASSFSTGPSANTGELFF
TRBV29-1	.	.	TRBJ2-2	TGCAGCGTTGAAGCCGGCGGGGAGCTGTTTTTT	CSVEAGGELFF
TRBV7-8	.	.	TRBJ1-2	TGTGCCAGCACAATCCAAGGGGGGGGCGTCTATGGCTACACCTTC	CASTIQGGGVYGYTF
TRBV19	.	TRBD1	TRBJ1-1	TGTGCCAGTAGTATAAGCTCCCGGGCAGGGGGCTCGAACACTGAAGCTTTCTTT	CASSISSRAGGSNTEAFF
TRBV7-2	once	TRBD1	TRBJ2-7	TGTGCCAGCAGCCTAATCCCGGGACAGGGAACGGGGCAGTACTTC	CASSLIPGQGTGQYF
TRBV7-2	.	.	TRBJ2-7	TGTGCCAGCAGTCTGGACACGGCCCGTTACGAGCAGTACTTC	CASSLDTARYEQYF
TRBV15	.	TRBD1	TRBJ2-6	TGTGCCACCAGCGCCGGGACAGGGGTAGGGGCCAACGTCCTGACTTTC	CATSAGTGVGANVLTF
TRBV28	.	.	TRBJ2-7	TGTGCCAGCAGTTTACTACCAGGCTACTACGAGCAGTACTTC	CASSLLPGYYEQYF
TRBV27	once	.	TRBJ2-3	TGTGCCAGCAGTTTAAGTCAGTCCACAGATACGCAGTATTTT	CASSLSQSTDTQYF
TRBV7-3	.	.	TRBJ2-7	TGTGCCAGCAGCCGCGGCCCCGCGTTGATCTACGAGCAGTACTTC	CASSRGPALIYEQYF
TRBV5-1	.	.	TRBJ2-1	TGCGCCAGCAGCTCGACTTGGAGCTCCTACAATGAGCAGTTCTTC	CASSSTWSSYNEQFF
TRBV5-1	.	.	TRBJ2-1	TGCGCCAGCAGCTTGGTCCAAGGCGGGAATCTTGAGCAGTTCTTC	CASSLVQGGNLEQFF
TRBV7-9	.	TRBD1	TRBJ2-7	TGTGCCAGCGGTCCCGGGACAGGGACATACGAGCAGTACTTC	CASGPGTGTYEQYF
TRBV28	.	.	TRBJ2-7	TGTGCCAGCAGTCCTCGTGTTTTGGGGGCGCGTTCTCCCTACGAGCAGTACTTC	CASSPRVLGARSPYEQYF
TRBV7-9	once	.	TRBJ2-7	TGTGCCAGCAGCGAACAGAGCTCCTACGAGCAGTACTTC	CASSEQSSYEQYF
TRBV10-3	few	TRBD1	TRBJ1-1	TGTGCCATCAACTCCGGACAGGGCGGAACTGAAGCTTTCTTT	CAINSGQGGTEAFF
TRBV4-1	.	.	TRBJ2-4	TGCGCCAGCAGCCACCTAACTGGCATTCAGTACTTC	CASSHLTGIQYF
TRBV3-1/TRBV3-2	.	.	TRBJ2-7	TGTGCCAGCAGCCAAGATGACGGCGGGGCTAACCGTTTC	CASSQDDGGANRF
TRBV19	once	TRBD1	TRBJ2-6	TGTGCCAGTAGTTCGACGTCCCGGGACAGGGTGTGGTCTGGGGCCAACGTCCTGACTTTC	CASSSTSRDRVWSGANVLTF
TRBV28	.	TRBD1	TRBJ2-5	TGTGCCAGCAGTTTACCAGGGGGCGGAGAGACCCAGTACTTC	CASSLPGGGETQYF
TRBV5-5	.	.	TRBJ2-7	TGTGCCAGCAGCGAAGGATTACAGAGATTCTACGAGCAGTACTTC	CASSEGLQRFYEQYF
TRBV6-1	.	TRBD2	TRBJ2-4	TGTGCCAGCAGTGAAGAGTCTAGCGGGAGTAACAAAAACATTCAGTACTTC	CASSEESSGSNKNIQYF
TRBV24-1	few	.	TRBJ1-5	TGTGCCACCAGTGACTCCGACCGAGACCGGGCCCAGCATTTT	CATSDSDRDRAQHF
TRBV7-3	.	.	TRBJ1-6	TGTGCCAGCAGCTTACGGGGGGCCGGTAATTCACCCCTCCACTTT	CASSLRGAGNSPLHF
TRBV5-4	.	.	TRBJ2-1	TGTGCCAGCAGTCTTGGGCCCTGGGGAGAGAACAATGAGCAGTTCTTC	CASSLGPWGENNEQFF
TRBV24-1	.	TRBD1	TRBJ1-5	TGTGCCACCGGATTCCCCCCACCCTCGGGACAGGGCTATCAGCCCCAGCATTTT	CATGFPPPSGQGYQPQHF
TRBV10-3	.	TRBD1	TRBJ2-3	TGTGCCATCAGGGCCGGGACAGGGGCAGGGGATACGCAGTATTTT	CAIRAGTGAGDTQYF
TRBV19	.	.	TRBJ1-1	TGTGCCAGTCGGAGGGGCAGTTCGAACACTGAAGCTTTCTTT	CASRRGSSNTEAFF
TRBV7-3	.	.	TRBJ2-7	TGTGCCAGCAGCTTAACCCCCCATACAGGGACATACGAGCAGTACTTC	CASSLTPHTGTYEQYF
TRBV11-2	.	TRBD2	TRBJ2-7	TGTGCCAGCAGCTTAGTTCGGGGGGGAGGGCTAGCGGCGACCTACGAGCAGTACTTC	CASSLVRGGGLAATYEQYF
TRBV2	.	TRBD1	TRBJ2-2	TGTGCCAGCACCACGGCAGGGGACAGAGTTACTATCGCGAACACCGGGGAGCTGTTTTTT	CASTTAGDRVTIANTGELFF
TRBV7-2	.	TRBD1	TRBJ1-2	TGTGCCAGCAGCACCTCAGGGGGAGGTAACTATGGCTACACCTTC	CASSTSGGGNYGYTF
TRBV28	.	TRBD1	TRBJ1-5	TGTGCCAGCAGTTCAGCGACAGGGAACAATCAGCCCCAGCATTTT	CASSSATGNNQPQHF
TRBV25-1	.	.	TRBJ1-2	TGTGCCAGCGGCCACCTAACGGGGGATCAGGTGGATGGCTACACCTTC	CASGHLTGDQVDGYTF
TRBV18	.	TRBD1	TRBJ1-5	TGTGCCAGCTCACCAGGGACAGCTAATCAGCCCCAGCATTTT	CASSPGTANQPQHF
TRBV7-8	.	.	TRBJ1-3	TGTGCCAGCAGCTTAGATGGCAGGGGTTATTCCACCATATATTTT	CASSLDGRGYSTIYF
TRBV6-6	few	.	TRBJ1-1	TGTGCCAGCAGTTCCGGACATCTGAACACTGAAGCTTTCTTT	CASSSGHLNTEAFF
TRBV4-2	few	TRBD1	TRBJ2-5	TGTGCCAGCAGCCAAACCACCGGGACAGGGGAGACCCAGTACTTC	CASSQTTGTGETQYF
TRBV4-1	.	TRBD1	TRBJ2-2	TGCGCCAGCAGCCAACCAGGGGGCAACGGGGAGCTGTTTTTT	CASSQPGGNGELFF
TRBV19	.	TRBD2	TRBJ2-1	TGTGCCAGTAGTATTGCTAGCGGGGCCTACAATGAGCAGTTCTTC	CASSIASGAYNEQFF
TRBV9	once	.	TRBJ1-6	TGTGCCAGCAGCGACCAGGGGAGTGGAAAGAATTCACCCCTCCACTTT	CASSDQGSGKNSPLHF
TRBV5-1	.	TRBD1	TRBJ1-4	TGCGCCAGCAGCTTGGAAGGGGGCCCTAATGAAAAACTGTTTTTT	CASSLEGGPNEKLFF
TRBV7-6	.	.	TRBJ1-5	TGTGCCAGCAGCTTAGCTGGTTCAGATAGCAATCAGCCCCAGCATTTT	CASSLAGSDSNQPQHF
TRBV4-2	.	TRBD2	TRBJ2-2	TGTGCCAGCAGCCAAGAGCTTGCCGGGGGGTGGGACACCGGGGAGCTGTTTTTT	CASSQELAGGWDTGELFF
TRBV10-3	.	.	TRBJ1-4	TGTGCCATCAGTGAAGAGGGCAGGGGTGAAAAACTGTTTTTT	CAISEEGRGEKLFF
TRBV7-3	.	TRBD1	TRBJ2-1	TGTGCCAGCAGCTTAGAGACAGGGGTCTACAATGAGCAGTTCTTC	CASSLETGVYNEQFF